These 12 T cell receptor beta chains were sequenced from one sample in a study of shared clonotypes between healthy human individuals. Naive CD8 cells lacked CD45RO and underwent positive selection for CCR7, leaving out terminally differentiated effector memory CD45RA+ cells. Here immunoSEQ multiplex PCR was the method, and the copy in TCRdb shows in-frame clones only, minus some. The sample consists of roughly 570,000 clones, about 98% of them appearing once. The specimen was naive CD8+ T cells sorted from blood. These receptors came from a man aged 25-40 years in good health.

The chain is built from TRBV18 and TRBJ2-5, with 7 bases fitting TRBD1. In germline, CDR1 is KGHSH, CDR2 LQKENI. The CDR3 spans 16 residues. Trimming cost V 1 base and J 2 bases; bases outside gene matches: 7. CDR3 nucleotide sequence: TGTGCCAGCTCACCACTGAAACGACAGGGTCAAGAGACCCAGTACTTC. Translating gives CASSPLKRQGQETQYF.

The DNA for the CDR3 is TGTGCCAGCAGCTATCCGGGTTCCGTCTACAATGAGCAGTTCTTC. Encoded protein: CASSYPGSVYNEQFF. V and J are TRBV7-2 and TRBJ2-1; D ambiguous. The CDR3 length is 15 residues. V lost 4 bases and J lost 3, with 13 bases in between. Germline V gene sequence: CDR1 SGHTA, CDR2 FQGNSA.

CDR3 nucleotide sequence: TGTGCCAGCAGCTTACAAGGCTCCACCTACGAGCAGTACTTC. Translated: CASSLQGSTYEQYF. The rearrangement uses TRBV13 and TRBJ2-7; D ambiguous. There are 14 residues in the CDR3. With 2 bases removed from V and 2 bases from J, the gap between germline ends came to 10 bases. Germline V gives CDR1 PRHDT, CDR2 FYEKMQ (reference sequence).

The gene calls are TRBV5-6 and TRBJ2-5; tentative D call: TRBD2 (5 bases). The germline V gene encodes CDR1 SGHDT and CDR2 YYEEEE. V was cut by 3 bases and J by 2 bases, with 8 bases left in between. The length of the CDR3 is 13 residues. The CDR3 is CASSSTGQETQYF. CDR3 sequence (DNA): TGTGCCAGCAGCTCGACGGGGCAAGAGACCCAGTACTTC.

About this clone itself: The same CDR3 arises from other DNA sequences in this sample as well. This chain links TRBV10-3 with TRBJ2-7, with unresolved D. There are 11 residues in the CDR3. Trimming removed 0 bases at V and 5 bases at J, with 2 bases between. The germline V gene has CDR1 ENHRY and CDR2 SYGVKD. CDR3 DNA sequence: TGTGCCATCAGTGAGTCGAACGAGCAGTACTTC. This sequence encodes CAISESNEQYF.

The gene calls are TRBV27 and TRBJ2-1, with TRBD2 matching 13 bases. Trimming cost V 2 bases and J 7 bases; bases outside gene matches: 5. This CDR3 is 16 amino acids long. Germline loops: CDR1 MNHEY, CDR2 SMNVEV (reference sequence). The CDR3 loop is CASSLNGLAGVNEQFF. The DNA for the CDR3 is TGTGCCAGCAGTTTAAATGGACTAGCGGGAGTTAATGAGCAGTTCTTC.

V and J are TRBV9 and TRBJ2-7, with 13 positions matching TRBD2. The ends lost 5 bases at V and 3 bases at J; junction bases unmatched: 5. This CDR3 spans 15 amino acids. The germline V gene encodes CDR1 SGDLS and CDR2 YYNGEE. The CDR3 is CASSEGTSGNYEQYF. The CDR3 nucleotides are TGTGCCAGCAGTGAAGGGACTAGCGGGAACTACGAGCAGTACTTC.

The chain employs TRBV29-1 and TRBJ2-3, with D uncertain. Germline values: CDR1 SQVTM, CDR2 ANQGSEA. V was pared by 1 base and J by 0 bases, with 14 bases between. The CDR3 is made up of 16 amino acids. CDR3 residues: CSVEGYWTLSTDTQYF. As DNA, the CDR3 is TGCAGCGTTGAAGGGTATTGGACCCTCAGCACAGATACGCAGTATTTT.

Here the CDR3 reads CASSLGRRPGELFF. The CDR3 bases are TGTGCCAGCAGCTTAGGACGGCGGCCCGGGGAACTGTTTTTT. The chain has TRBV7-9 and TRBJ1-4; D not resolved. Deletions cut 1 base from V and 12 bases from J, with 15 bases between. This CDR3 spans 14 amino acids. From germline, CDR1 is SEHNR and CDR2 FQNEAQ (reference sequence). Full variable domain (missing parts from reference TRBV7-9 and TRBJ1-4): DTGVSQNPRHKITKRGQNVTFRCDPISEHNRLYWYRQTLGQGPEFLTYFQNEAQLEKSRLLSDRFSAERPKGSFSTLEIQRTEQGDSAMYLCASSLGRRPGELFFGSGTQLSVL.

This clone was counted once. The chain employs TRBV27 and TRBJ2-7; D perhaps matches TRBD1 (6 bases). The germline CDR1 and CDR2 sequences are MNHEY and SMNVEV (reference sequence). V was trimmed by 2 bases and J by 7 bases, leaving 12 bases between them. This CDR3 region has 13 residues. CDR3 nucleotides: TGTGCCAGCAGTTTAGTTCTCGGGACAGAGCAGTACTTC. It specifies CASSLVLGTEQYF.

The genes are TRBV29-1 and TRBJ1-2, with 10 bases identical to TRBD1. Trimming removed 4 bases from V and 3 bases from J; junction bases left unmatched: 8. The CDR3 is 15 residues long. Germline assignment: CDR1 SQVTM and CDR2 ANQGSEA. The CDR3 here is CSVVPGTGVHYGYTF. Here the CDR3 DNA reads TGCAGCGTTGTTCCTGGGACAGGGGTTCACTATGGCTACACCTTC.

About this clone: Compared with germline, one end of the junction differs, possibly owing to a read error. This rearrangement joins TRBV6-1 to TRBJ2-1; the match to TRBD1 covers 12 bases. The length of the CDR3 is 16 residues. Germline loops: CDR1 MNHNS, CDR2 SASEGT. CDR3 residues: CASRGTGGLRRYEQFF. The CDR3 DNA is TGTGCCAGCCGTGGGACAGGGGGCCTACGACGATATGAACAGTTCTTC.